This TCR beta chain was captured in a study of regulatory T cells in long-lasting Graves disease. About the study: Newly diagnosed Graves' patients had taken antithyroid drugs under 3 months.

The germline CDR1 and CDR2 sequences are LNHDA and SQIVND (reference sequence). This CDR3 contains 13 residues. V was pared by 7 bases and J by 4 bases, with 6 bases of the junction left unmatched. Time point of the sample: newly diagnosed GD, antithyroid drugs for less than 3 months. Generation of the TCR library employed RNA extracted from PBMCs. TCR beta libraries were built with iRepertoire HTBI primers and Arm-PCR of CDR3 regions. One entry per CDR3 protein results from TCRdb running MiXCR on the multiplex PCR reads. Seen here are approximately 230,000 distinct CDR3 sequences, approximately 20% observed once, and the top ten hold approximately 20%.

This sequence originates from a female donor with Graves disease. Specimen: peripheral blood mononuclear cells (PBMCs), collected at new diagnosis, from a patient treated with antithyroid drugs. This chain links TRBV19 with TRBJ1-2; 7 bases map to TRBD1. The CDR3 region is CASTPRTGYGYTF. The DNA of the CDR3 is TGTGCCAGTACCCCCCGGACAGGCTATGGCTACACCTTC.